These 24 T cell receptor beta chains originate from one sample sequenced in a study of cytomegalovirus exposure and HLA in healthy donors. Amplification used 60 Vbeta primers and 13 Jbeta primers. Profiling relied on immunoSEQ multiplex PCR, and the TCRdb table lists in-frame clones only, not all of them. The profile shows 150,000 to 200,000 clones, roughly 80% of them singletons. Sequencing input: PBMCs. These receptors were taken from a man younger than 45 in good health and CMV-seropositive.

The chain carries TRBV5-6 and TRBJ2-7, with D hard to call. CDR3 length equals 16 residues. Trimming removed 5 bases from V and 8 bases from J, with 26 bases in between. Germline CDR1 reads SGHDT; CDR2 reads YYEEEE. The DNA for the CDR3 is TGTGCCAGCAGTAGCTTGGTGGCTCATCTGGCTATCAAGCAGTACTTC. This translates into CASSSLVAHLAIKQYF. Complete variable domain (other parts from reference TRBV5-6 and TRBJ2-7): DAGVTQSPTHLIKTRGQQVTLRCSPKSGHDTVSWYQQALGQGPQFIFQYYEEEERQRGNFPDRFSGHQFPNYSSELNVNALLLGDSALYLCASSSLVAHLAIKQYFGPGTRLTVT.

V usage is TRBV6-4 and J usage is TRBJ1-2; 9 positions match TRBD1. CDR1 and CDR2 (germline): MRHNA, SNTAGT. The V gene end was trimmed by 3 bases and the J gene end by 0 bases; junction bases not matched to a gene: 2. The CDR3 is 15 amino acids. The CDR3 here is CASSEQGAANYGYTF. In nucleotides, the CDR3 is TGTGCCAGCAGTGAACAGGGGGCGGCTAACTATGGCTACACCTTC.

The rearrangement uses TRBV5-6 and TRBJ1-2, with D hard to call. CDR3 length: 12 residues. V lost 1 base to trimming and J lost 3 bases, with 4 bases between them. In germline, CDR1 is SGHDT, CDR2 YYEEEE. The CDR3 sequence is CASSLLDYGYTF. The CDR3 nucleotides read TGTGCCAGCAGCTTGCTAGACTATGGCTACACCTTC. Full variable domain (outside the CDR3, taken from reference TRBV5-6 and TRBJ1-2): DAGVTQSPTHLIKTRGQQVTLRCSPKSGHDTVSWYQQALGQGPQFIFQYYEEEERQRGNFPDRFSGHQFPNYSSELNVNALLLGDSALYLCASSLLDYGYTFGSGTRLTVV.

The J gene is TRBJ2-7, the V gene TRBV7-9; the D gene is possibly TRBD2 (5 bases). Germline lookup yields CDR1 SEHNR and CDR2 FQNEAQ (reference sequence). This CDR3 region has 16 residues. V lost 4 bases, J lost 3 bases, and 19 bases lay in between. CDR3 nucleotide sequence: TGTGCCAGCAGCTCAGTAGCGTTCGGCGTTAGCTACGAGCAGTACTTC. This codes for CASSSVAFGVSYEQYF.

The V gene is TRBV19, the J gene TRBJ2-7; tentatively, D is TRBD2 (6 bases). The CDR3 loop spans 15 amino acids. Looked up from germline, CDR1 is LNHDA and CDR2 is SQIVND (reference sequence). The ends were cut back, 6 bases at V and 3 bases at J, with 18 bases in the middle. The CDR3 DNA reads as TGTGCCAGTAGCCCCGAGGGGACTCCTGTCTACGAGCAGTACTTC. It specifies CASSPEGTPVYEQYF.

The chain employs TRBV7-2 and TRBJ2-7; possibly TRBD1 for D (5 bases). The CDR3 loop spans 16 amino acids. Trimming cost V 2 bases and J 4 bases, with 18 bases left between them. The V gene's germline CDR1 is SGHTA and CDR2 FQGNSA. The DNA for the CDR3 is TGTGCCAGCAGCTTACAGGGTGGGGCGGTTCGATACGAGCAGTACTTC. This codes for CASSLQGGAVRYEQYF.

The V call is TRBV29-1, the J call TRBJ2-2, with D possibly matching TRBD1 (6 bases). The V gene's germline CDR1 is SQVTM and CDR2 ANQGSEA. The CDR3 consists of 12 residues. The V and J ends lost 6 bases and 1 base respectively, with 6 bases between them. The CDR3 DNA follows: TGCAGCGTGACAGGGAACACCGGGGAGCTGTTTTTT. This encodes CSVTGNTGELFF.

CDR3 region: CASSGGRRTANTGELFF. The DNA for the CDR3 is TGTGCCAGCAGTGGTGGGAGGCGTACCGCGAACACCGGGGAGCTGTTTTTT. The gene calls are TRBV25-1 and TRBJ2-2; TRBD2 might be the D (6 bases). CDR3 size: 17 residues. V lost 4 bases and J lost 0, with 15 bases in between. In germline, CDR1 is MGHDK, CDR2 SYGVNS.

This chain links TRBV5-6 with TRBJ2-5, with D possibly TRBD1 on 5 matching bases. V was cut by 4 bases and J by 1 base, with 8 bases left in between. This CDR3 comprises 13 residues. CDR1 is SGHDT, CDR2 YYEEEE, per germline. For the CDR3, the DNA is TGTGCCAGCAGCAAGGGGTTCCAAGAGACCCAGTACTTC. Its protein is CASSKGFQETQYF.

The chain couples TRBV7-5 to TRBJ2-7; TRBD2, the D gene given by the table, was not confirmed from the DNA. TRBV7-5 is designated a pseudogene. This CDR3 has 9 residues. For the CDR3, the DNA is TGTGTCAGAAGCCTGAGAGAGGACTTC. The encoded protein is CVRSLREDF.

The chain is built from TRBV15 and TRBJ1-2; tentatively, D is TRBD1 (5 bases). In germline, CDR1 is LNHNV, CDR2 YYDKDF (reference sequence). This CDR3 region has 16 residues. Trimming cost V 1 base and J 4 bases, with 16 bases left between them. CDR3 amino acids: CATSRVGTQGAYGYTF. As DNA, the CDR3 is TGTGCCACCAGCAGAGTTGGGACTCAGGGAGCCTATGGCTACACCTTC. The full variable domain, with the rest looked up from reference TRBV15 and TRBJ1-2, is DAMVIQNPRYQVTQFGKPVTLSCSQTLNHNVMYWYQQKSSQAPKLLFHYYDKDFNNEADTPDNFQSRRPNTSFCFLDIRSPGLGDTAMYLCATSRVGTQGAYGYTFGSGTRLTVV.

CDR3 amino acids: CASIDPRNEQFF. The DNA of the CDR3 is TGTGCCAGCATTGACCCGCGCAATGAGCAGTTCTTC. The V and J genes are TRBV2 and TRBJ2-1, with D hard to call. The germline gives CDR1 SNHLY, CDR2 FYNNEI. Trimming left V 7 bases short and J 6 bases short, with 10 bases between. The CDR3 sequence is 12 residues long.

This clone was detected only a few times. V gene TRBV20-1 combines with J gene TRBJ1-4; no definite D call. V lost 3 bases and J lost 8, with 7 bases in between. The CDR3 is 11 amino acids. CDR1 DFQATT and CDR2 SNEGSKA come from the germline V gene (reference sequence). CDR3 coding DNA: TGCAGTGCTAGGTCAAGCGAAAAACTGTTTTTT. Amino acid sequence: CSARSSEKLFF.

The rearrangement links TRBV4-1 to TRBJ1-2, with TRBD1 as a possible D gene (6 bases). CDR1 MGHRA and CDR2 YSYEKL come from the germline V gene. The CDR3 is 14 amino acids. The V gene lost 0 bases and the J gene lost 8 bases, with 13 bases spanning the gap. CDR3 in DNA: TGCGCCAGCAGCCAAGAGAGGGGGTCAAAGGGCTACACCTTC. Translating gives CASSQERGSKGYTF.

The chain's CDR3 is CASSESFGGREKLFF. In DNA, the CDR3 is TGCGCCAGCAGTGAGTCTTTCGGGGGGCGGGAAAAACTGTTTTTT. This chain joins TRBV10-1 and TRBJ1-4; possibly TRBD1 for D (6 bases). Germline V gene sequence: CDR1 WNHNN, CDR2 SYGVQD (reference sequence). V dropped 0 bases and J dropped 8 bases, with 13 bases sitting between them. The length of the CDR3 is 15 residues.

CDR3 sequence: CASSDTGGNTIYF. CDR3 in DNA: TGTGCCAGCAGTGATACAGGTGGAAACACCATATATTTT. V is TRBV6-1 and J is TRBJ1-3, with D possibly being TRBD1 (5 bases). The germline gives CDR1 MNHNS, CDR2 SASEGT. The CDR3 has 13 amino acids. V lost 3 bases and J lost 3, with 6 bases in between.

This chain links TRBV11-2 with TRBJ2-2; TRBD2 aligns across 8 bases. The germline gives CDR1 SGHAT, CDR2 FQNNGV. V lost 5 bases, J lost 4 bases, and 12 bases stayed unmatched. This CDR3 has 17 residues. The CDR3 DNA is TGTGCCAGCAGCCATAGCCCTCTAGCGGGTGCCACCGGGGAGCTGTTTTTT. It translates to CASSHSPLAGATGELFF.

This clone has only a few counts. This sequence joins TRBV21-1 and TRBJ1-3. TRBV21-1 is a pseudogene locus. The CDR3 spans 20 residues. Here the CDR3 reads CASSTNGGNRGSRSGNTIYF. In nucleotides, the CDR3 is TGTGCCAGCAGCACCAACGGAGGGAACCGAGGGAGCCGTTCTGGAAACACCATATATTTT.

The V and J genes are TRBV5-1 and TRBJ1-1; D not certain. This CDR3 has 15 residues. Germline V gene sequence: CDR1 SGHRS, CDR2 YFSETQ. Deletions cut 0 bases from V and 0 bases from J, with 9 bases between. CDR3 protein: CASSLEQPLNTEAFF. CDR3 bases: TGCGCCAGCAGCTTGGAACAGCCCCTGAACACTGAAGCTTTCTTT.

The J gene is TRBJ2-1, the V gene TRBV5-6, with 9 bases lining up with TRBD1. The CDR3 is made up of 16 amino acids. Germline V gene data show CDR1 as SGHDT and CDR2 as YYEEEE. With V trimmed by 3 bases and J by 4 bases, 8 bases remained unmatched. CDR3 in amino acids: CASSWNTGQGYNEQFF. The CDR3 DNA is TGTGCCAGCAGCTGGAACACGGGACAGGGATACAATGAGCAGTTCTTC.

The chain uses TRBV6-5 and TRBJ1-1; 9 nucleotides align to TRBD1. V gave up 2 bases and J gave up 4 bases; unmatched junction bases: 5. This CDR3 spans 15 amino acids. Germline CDR1 is MNHEY and CDR2 is SVGAGI. The CDR3 bases are TGTGCCAGCAGTTACACCGGACAGGGGACCACTGAAGCTTTCTTT. Protein sequence: CASSYTGQGTTEAFF.

V usage is TRBV19 and J usage is TRBJ2-2, with a weak D call TRBD2 (5 bases). Germline V gene sequence: CDR1 LNHDA, CDR2 SQIVND (reference sequence). The CDR3 loop spans 15 amino acids. The CDR3 loop reads CASEAALTNTGKLFF. The CDR3 bases are TGTGCAAGTGAGGCAGCACTGACCAACACCGGGAAACTGTTTTTT.

The sample holds a few counts of this clone. The V gene is TRBV6-8, the J gene TRBJ2-3; 12 nucleotides align to TRBD2. V was clipped by 7 bases and J by 4 bases; unmatched bases: 9. This CDR3 contains 16 residues. Germline CDR1 MNHGY, CDR2 SAAAGT. DNA of the CDR3: TGTGCCAGCATTGTCCGGACTAGCGGGATCGCAGATACGCAGTATTTT. As protein: CASIVRTSGIADTQYF.

V is TRBV7-8 and J is TRBJ1-3; D ambiguous. V lost 5 bases and J lost 0, with 14 bases in between. The CDR3 contains 16 residues. Germline loops: CDR1 SGHVS, CDR2 FQNEAQ. The CDR3 nucleotides read TGTGCCAGCAGCCCCAGTGGAGGGAGCTCTGGAAACACCATATATTTT. Its protein product is CASSPSGGSSGNTIYF.